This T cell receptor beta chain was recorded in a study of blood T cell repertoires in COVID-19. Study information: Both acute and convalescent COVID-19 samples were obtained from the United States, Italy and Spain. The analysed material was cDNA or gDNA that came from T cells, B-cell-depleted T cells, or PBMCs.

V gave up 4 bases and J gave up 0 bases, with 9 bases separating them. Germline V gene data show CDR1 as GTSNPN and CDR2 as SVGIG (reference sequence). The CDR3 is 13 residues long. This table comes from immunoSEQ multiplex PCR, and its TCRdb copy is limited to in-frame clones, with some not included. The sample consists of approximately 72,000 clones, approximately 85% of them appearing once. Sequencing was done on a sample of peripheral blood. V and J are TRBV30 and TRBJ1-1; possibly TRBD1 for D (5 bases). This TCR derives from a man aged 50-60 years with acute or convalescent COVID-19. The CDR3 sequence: CAWIVRVNTEAFF. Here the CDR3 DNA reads TGTGCCTGGATCGTCAGGGTGAACACTGAAGCTTTCTTT.